Listed below are T cell receptor beta chains from one sample, sequenced in a study of OX40 agonist ivuxolimab in advanced cancers. The assay was immunoSEQ multiplex PCR, and TCRdb's table has in-frame clones only and misses some. The sample lists 60,000 to 65,000 clones, around 93% occurring once. The sequencing here drew on CD4+ or CD8+ T cells sorted from blood, taken in a trial of the OX40 agonist ivuxolimab. The receptors shown here come from an adult with an advanced solid tumor such as melanoma, head and neck, liver or kidney cancer. Both conserved end residues are part of each CDR3. The order of the fields is D gene, CDR3 length, V gene, J gene, clone size, CDR3 DNA, CDR3 protein. The D gene is left open where the match is weak. The size entry is marked missing in some rows and otherwise reads once, few, many or a size class.

D gene: NA; CDR3 length: 13; V gene: TRBV28; J gene: TRBJ1-6; clone size: NA; CDR3 DNA: TGTGCCAGCAAGGGCGGAACCAATTCACCCCTCCACTTT; CDR3 protein: CASKGGTNSPLHF
D gene: TRBD2; CDR3 length: 16; V gene: TRBV30; J gene: TRBJ2-3; clone size: NA; CDR3 DNA: TGTGCCTGGAGTGTAGGGGCTAGCGGGAAGGGTGATACGCAGTATTTT; CDR3 protein: CAWSVGASGKGDTQYF
D gene: TRBD1; CDR3 length: 13; V gene: TRBV7-9; J gene: TRBJ1-2; clone size: NA; CDR3 DNA: TGTGCCAGCAGCTTAAGACAGGGGTACGGCTACACCTTC; CDR3 protein: CASSLRQGYGYTF
D gene: NA; CDR3 length: 16; V gene: TRBV9; J gene: TRBJ2-1; clone size: NA; CDR3 DNA: TGTGCCAGCAGCGTAGCAGGCAGGGGTTCCTACAATGAGCAGTTCTTC; CDR3 protein: CASSVAGRGSYNEQFF
D gene: TRBD1; CDR3 length: 14; V gene: TRBV7-3; J gene: TRBJ2-5; clone size: NA; CDR3 DNA: TGTGCCAGCAGCTTGACAGGGGGCGGCGAGACCCAGTACTTC; CDR3 protein: CASSLTGGGETQYF
D gene: NA; CDR3 length: 15; V gene: TRBV13; J gene: TRBJ1-1; clone size: NA; CDR3 DNA: TGTGCCAGCAGCTTAGAGCCCCCCGCTGTCGGTGAAGCTTTCTTT; CDR3 protein: CASSLEPPAVGEAFF
D gene: NA; CDR3 length: 13; V gene: TRBV14; J gene: TRBJ2-3; clone size: NA; CDR3 DNA: TGTGCCAGCAGCCAAATAAACACAGATACGCAGTATTTT; CDR3 protein: CASSQINTDTQYF
D gene: NA; CDR3 length: 14; V gene: TRBV30; J gene: TRBJ2-3; clone size: NA; CDR3 DNA: TGTGCCTGGAGTCGTGGAAGGGTGGTTGGTACGCAGTATTTT; CDR3 protein: CAWSRGRVVGTQYF
D gene: NA; CDR3 length: 15; V gene: TRBV11-1; J gene: TRBJ1-1; clone size: NA; CDR3 DNA: TGTGCCAGCAGCTTAGCGTCTGGGGGGGACACTGAAGCTTTCTTT; CDR3 protein: CASSLASGGDTEAFF
D gene: NA; CDR3 length: 15; V gene: TRBV28; J gene: TRBJ2-5; clone size: NA; CDR3 DNA: TGTGCCAGCAGCCAGCAGACTGTTCGCGGGAAGACCCAGTACTTC; CDR3 protein: CASSQQTVRGKTQYF
D gene: NA; CDR3 length: 14; V gene: TRBV4-2; J gene: TRBJ2-1; clone size: NA; CDR3 DNA: TGTGCCAGCAGCCAAGAAATACTACACCATGAGCAGTTCTTC; CDR3 protein: CASSQEILHHEQFF
D gene: TRBD1; CDR3 length: 16; V gene: TRBV5-5; J gene: TRBJ1-4; clone size: NA; CDR3 DNA: TGTGCCAGCAGCCCAATCCCTAGACAGGGGGATGAAAAACTGTTTTTT; CDR3 protein: CASSPIPRQGDEKLFF
D gene: TRBD1; CDR3 length: 14; V gene: TRBV7-9; J gene: TRBJ1-2; clone size: NA; CDR3 DNA: TGTGCCAGCAGCATCTCACAGGGGGCGCAGGGCTACACCTTC; CDR3 protein: CASSISQGAQGYTF
D gene: TRBD1; CDR3 length: 14; V gene: TRBV19; J gene: TRBJ1-5; clone size: NA; CDR3 DNA: TGTGCCACTCGAGGGACAGGAGGAGGTCAGCCCCAGCATTTT; CDR3 protein: CATRGTGGGQPQHF
D gene: NA; CDR3 length: 14; V gene: TRBV5-1; J gene: TRBJ1-2; clone size: NA; CDR3 DNA: TGCGCCAGCTCACTGGGAGGGGATTCCTATGGCTACACCTTC; CDR3 protein: CASSLGGDSYGYTF
D gene: NA; CDR3 length: 15; V gene: TRBV7-2; J gene: TRBJ1-6; clone size: NA; CDR3 DNA: TGTGCCAGCAGCTTAGCGCCAGGGCGGGATTCACCCCTCCACTTT; CDR3 protein: CASSLAPGRDSPLHF
D gene: TRBD1; CDR3 length: 15; V gene: TRBV2; J gene: TRBJ1-5; clone size: NA; CDR3 DNA: TGTGCCAGCAGCGGGACAGGTGGGCTCAATCAGCCCCAGCATTTT; CDR3 protein: CASSGTGGLNQPQHF
D gene: TRBD2; CDR3 length: 16; V gene: TRBV7-2; J gene: TRBJ2-7; clone size: NA; CDR3 DNA: TGTGCCAGCAGCTTAGTTGTGGGACTAGCGGGTGCCGAGCAGTACTTC; CDR3 protein: CASSLVVGLAGAEQYF
D gene: TRBD1; CDR3 length: 13; V gene: TRBV6-1; J gene: TRBJ2-5; clone size: NA; CDR3 DNA: TGTGCCAGCGGCTCCCCCAGGGGGGAGACCCAGTACTTC; CDR3 protein: CASGSPRGETQYF
D gene: NA; CDR3 length: 13; V gene: TRBV6-5; J gene: TRBJ1-4; clone size: NA; CDR3 DNA: TGTGCCAGCATTTCCAGGCACAATGAAAAACTGTTTTTT; CDR3 protein: CASISRHNEKLFF
D gene: NA; CDR3 length: 14; V gene: TRBV28; J gene: TRBJ2-1; clone size: NA; CDR3 DNA: TGTGCCAGCAGTACCAGCCCTAGATACAATGAGCAGTTCTTC; CDR3 protein: CASSTSPRYNEQFF
D gene: NA; CDR3 length: 17; V gene: TRBV4-2; J gene: TRBJ2-1; clone size: once; CDR3 DNA: TGTGCCAGCAGCCAAAGGGCCGGGACCATCCTACGCAATGAGCAGTTCTTC; CDR3 protein: CASSQRAGTILRNEQFF
D gene: NA; CDR3 length: 15; V gene: TRBV6-5; J gene: TRBJ1-2; clone size: NA; CDR3 DNA: TGTGCCAGCAGTTACTCCGGGCAACCGAACTATGGCTACACCTTC; CDR3 protein: CASSYSGQPNYGYTF
D gene: TRBD2; CDR3 length: 15; V gene: TRBV6-6; J gene: TRBJ2-1; clone size: NA; CDR3 DNA: TGTGCCAGCAGATCCGGGACTAGCGGGATCTATGAGCAGTTCTTC; CDR3 protein: CASRSGTSGIYEQFF
D gene: NA; CDR3 length: 15; V gene: TRBV6-5; J gene: TRBJ2-7; clone size: NA; CDR3 DNA: TGTGCCAGCACAACTTCTGGGGACTCGAAATACGAGCAGTACTTC; CDR3 protein: CASTTSGDSKYEQYF
D gene: NA; CDR3 length: 15; V gene: TRBV19; J gene: TRBJ1-1; clone size: NA; CDR3 DNA: TGTGCCAGTAGTATACGGAGGCAGATGAACACTGAAGCTTTCTTT; CDR3 protein: CASSIRRQMNTEAFF
D gene: TRBD2; CDR3 length: 19; V gene: TRBV30; J gene: TRBJ2-7; clone size: NA; CDR3 DNA: TGTGCCTGGAGGGACCATCCGGGACTAGCGGGAGAAGTTGGCTACGAGCAGTACTTC; CDR3 protein: CAWRDHPGLAGEVGYEQYF
D gene: NA; CDR3 length: 13; V gene: TRBV7-2; J gene: TRBJ2-5; clone size: NA; CDR3 DNA: TGTGCCAGTCTGAGGGGCCCTCAAGAGACCCAGTACTTC; CDR3 protein: CASLRGPQETQYF
D gene: NA; CDR3 length: 14; V gene: TRBV11-2; J gene: TRBJ2-5; clone size: NA; CDR3 DNA: TGTGCCAGCAGCTTGGGGAACGGACAAGAGACCCAGTACTTC; CDR3 protein: CASSLGNGQETQYF
D gene: TRBD2; CDR3 length: 16; V gene: TRBV7-2; J gene: TRBJ2-7; clone size: NA; CDR3 DNA: TGTGCCAGCAGCGTAGACGGGGGGGCATTCTCCTACGAGCAGTACTTC; CDR3 protein: CASSVDGGAFSYEQYF
D gene: NA; CDR3 length: 13; V gene: TRBV2; J gene: TRBJ2-7; clone size: NA; CDR3 DNA: TGTGCCAGCAGGGGAACCGGGAGCTACGAGCAGTACTTC; CDR3 protein: CASRGTGSYEQYF
D gene: NA; CDR3 length: 16; V gene: TRBV11-2; J gene: TRBJ1-1; clone size: once; CDR3 DNA: TGTGCCAGCAGCCCAAGAGGCGGGAACTTGAACACTGAAGCTTTCTTT; CDR3 protein: CASSPRGGNLNTEAFF
D gene: TRBD1; CDR3 length: 14; V gene: TRBV6-6; J gene: TRBJ1-5; clone size: NA; CDR3 DNA: TGTGCCAGCAAGGGGACAGTTAGCAATCAGCCCCAGCATTTT; CDR3 protein: CASKGTVSNQPQHF
D gene: NA; CDR3 length: 15; V gene: TRBV6-1; J gene: TRBJ2-4; clone size: NA; CDR3 DNA: TGTGCCAGCAGGATCACTTGGGCGGCCGAAGGGATTCAGTACTTC; CDR3 protein: CASRITWAAEGIQYF
D gene: NA; CDR3 length: 14; V gene: TRBV7-2; J gene: TRBJ2-7; clone size: NA; CDR3 DNA: TGTGCCAGCAGCCTGGGAGCGGCAAACTACGAGCAGTACTTC; CDR3 protein: CASSLGAANYEQYF
D gene: NA; CDR3 length: 15; V gene: TRBV28; J gene: TRBJ1-2; clone size: NA; CDR3 DNA: TGTGCCAGCAGACCACACAAGGGGGATAACTATGGCTACACCTTC; CDR3 protein: CASRPHKGDNYGYTF
D gene: NA; CDR3 length: 13; V gene: TRBV10-2; J gene: TRBJ2-5; clone size: NA; CDR3 DNA: TGCGCCAGCAAAAACAGGGTGATAGAGACCCAGTACTTC; CDR3 protein: CASKNRVIETQYF
D gene: NA; CDR3 length: 15; V gene: TRBV11-2; J gene: TRBJ2-1; clone size: NA; CDR3 DNA: TGTGCCAGCAGCTTGGGCTTACAAGCCTACAATGAGCAGTTCTTC; CDR3 protein: CASSLGLQAYNEQFF
D gene: TRBD2; CDR3 length: 13; V gene: TRBV19; J gene: TRBJ2-1; clone size: NA; CDR3 DNA: TGTGCCAGTAGTATGACTAGCGGGGCCTTGGGGTTCTTC; CDR3 protein: CASSMTSGALGFF
D gene: TRBD1; CDR3 length: 15; V gene: TRBV10-1; J gene: TRBJ2-3; clone size: once; CDR3 DNA: TGCGCCAGCAGCCCCGGGACAGCTATCACAGATACGCAGTATTTT; CDR3 protein: CASSPGTAITDTQYF
D gene: NA; CDR3 length: 15; V gene: TRBV7-9; J gene: TRBJ2-5; clone size: NA; CDR3 DNA: TGTGCCAGCAGCTCCGGGAGAGGTCCAGAACAGACCCAGTACTTC; CDR3 protein: CASSSGRGPEQTQYF